This section outlines one TCR beta chain sequence together with its context. Its antigen is currently unknown. Other nucleotide sequences from this sample produce the same CDR3. The data were obtained in a study of cytomegalovirus exposure and HLA in healthy donors. This CDR3 is built from 15 residues. The ends were cut back, 5 bases at V and 3 bases at J, with 15 bases in the middle. Looked up from germline, CDR1 is LGHNT and CDR2 is FRNRAP. 60 Vbeta and 13 Jbeta primers were used in PCR. TCRdb keeps only in-frame clones here, not all; method: immunoSEQ multiplex PCR. The sample yields approximately 96,000 clones, of which the top ten take up just over 5.5%. Study observations and caveats: Reports described diagnosis of cytomegalovirus status by the classifier as highly specific and sensitive. It was shown in a later analysis that HLA-associated TCR beta chains were more clonally expanded than other, equally common chains. TCR beta V- and J-gene trimming was later associated with a missense DCLRE1C variant.

The rearrangement uses TRBV12-5 and TRBJ2-3; TRBD1 or TRBD2 may be the D gene (6 bases each). Sequencing was done on a sample of PBMCs. The sequence derives from a girl between 5 and 17 years old in good health and CMV-seropositive. The CDR3 sequence: CASGVGGQRTDTQYF. For the CDR3, the DNA is TGTGCTAGTGGTGTGGGGGGACAAAGGACAGATACGCAGTATTTT.